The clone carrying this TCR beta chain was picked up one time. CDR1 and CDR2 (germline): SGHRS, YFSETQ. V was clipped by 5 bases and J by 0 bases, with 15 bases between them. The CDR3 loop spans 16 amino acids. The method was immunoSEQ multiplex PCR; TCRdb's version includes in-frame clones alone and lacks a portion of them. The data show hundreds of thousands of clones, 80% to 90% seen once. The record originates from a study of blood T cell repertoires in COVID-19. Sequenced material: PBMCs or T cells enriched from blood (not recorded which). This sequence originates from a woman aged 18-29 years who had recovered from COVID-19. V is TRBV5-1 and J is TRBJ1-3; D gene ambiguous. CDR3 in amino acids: CASSPPSGSSGNTIYF. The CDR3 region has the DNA TGCGCCAGCAGTCCTCCGTCAGGTTCCTCTGGAAACACCATATATTTT.